Listed here are 9 T cell receptor beta chains from one sample, sequenced in a study of OX40 agonist ivuxolimab in advanced cancers. Repertoires were generated with immunoSEQ multiplex PCR, while TCRdb's copy carries only in-frame clones and drops some. The sample shows about 100,000 clones, 80% to 95% of them seen only once. This specimen consisted of CD4+ or CD8+ T cells sorted from blood, obtained in a trial of the OX40 agonist ivuxolimab. Source of these receptors: an adult with an advanced solid tumor such as melanoma, head and neck, liver or kidney cancer.

Here the CDR3 DNA reads TGTGCCAGCAGTGAAAGGCTAGCAGGGGCCAATGAAAAACTGTTTTTT. Its protein is CASSERLAGANEKLFF. The chain links TRBV2 to TRBJ1-4; a weak D match, TRBD1 (6 bases). This CDR3 has 16 residues. CDR1 is SNHLY, CDR2 FYNNEI, per germline. V lost 2 bases and J lost 5, with 15 bases in between. The full variable domain, with the rest looked up from reference TRBV2 and TRBJ1-4, is EPEVTQTPSHQVTQMGQEVILRCVPISNHLYFYWYRQILGQKVEFLVSFYNNEISEKSEIFDDQFSVERPDGSNFTLKIRSTKLEDSAMYFCASSERLAGANEKLFFGSGTQLSVL.

V is TRBV4-1 and J is TRBJ1-2; 7 bases agree with TRBD1. The trim removed 2 bases at V and 6 bases at J, leaving 6 bases unmatched. The germline CDR1 and CDR2 sequences are MGHRA and YSYEKL. The CDR3 consists of 14 residues. CDR3 coding DNA: TGCGCCAGCAGCCAACCTGACAGGGTACATGGCTACACCTTC. It specifies CASSQPDRVHGYTF.

There are a few counts of this clone. In the same sample, other DNA sequences code for this CDR3. The V and J genes are TRBV7-9 and TRBJ2-7, with 10 bases lining up with TRBD1. The CDR3 contains 14 residues. V was clipped by 5 bases and J by 2 bases; unmatched bases: 3. Germline V gene lookup returns CDR1 SEHNR and CDR2 FQNEAQ (reference sequence). CDR3 nucleotide sequence: TGTGCCAGCAGCCCGGGACAGGGGACCTACGAGCAGTACTTC. Translated, it gives CASSPGQGTYEQYF.

CDR3 region: CASSFRQGLGGYTF. For the CDR3, the DNA is TGTGCCAGCAGTTTTCGACAGGGTCTGGGTGGCTACACCTTC. V is TRBV27 and J is TRBJ1-2; TRBD1 agrees at 7 bases. CDR3 size: 14 residues. The V gene end was trimmed by 3 bases and the J gene end by 7 bases; junction bases not matched to a gene: 8. Germline lookup yields CDR1 MNHEY and CDR2 SMNVEV (reference sequence).

The chain links TRBV12-5 to TRBJ1-1; 10 nucleotides line up with TRBD1. This CDR3 region has 14 residues. V lost 5 bases, J lost 3 bases, and 3 bases stayed unmatched. Germline CDR1 and CDR2: LGHNT and FRNRAP. This chain's CDR3 is CASGGTGVYTEAFF. The CDR3 region has the DNA TGTGCTAGTGGTGGGACAGGGGTTTACACTGAAGCTTTCTTT.

The chain combines TRBV19 with TRBJ1-2; no definite D call. The V gene lost 5 bases and the J gene lost 8 bases, with 21 bases spanning the gap. Germline assignment: CDR1 LNHDA and CDR2 SQIVND (reference sequence). The CDR3 sequence is 15 residues long. The CDR3 nucleotides are TGTGCCAGTAGTCCACTGACCGGGCAAAGGGTAGGCTACACCTTC. Translating it yields CASSPLTGQRVGYTF.

This clone was counted once. The chain employs TRBV19 and TRBJ1-1; 9 nucleotides line up with TRBD1. The CDR3 is made up of 16 amino acids. Losses at the gene ends were 3 bases for V and 1 base for J; bases not matched to a gene: 6. CDR1 and CDR2 (germline): LNHDA, SQIVND (reference sequence). As DNA, the CDR3 is TGTGCCAGTAGTATCCCGACAGGGGGATCGAACACTGAAGCTTTCTTT. Translated: CASSIPTGGSNTEAFF. Full variable domain (remainder filled in from reference TRBV19 and TRBJ1-1): DGGITQSPKYLFRKEGQNVTLSCEQNLNHDAMYWYRQDPGQGLRLIYYSQIVNDFQKGDIAEGYSVSREKKESFPLTVTSAQKNPTAFYLCASSIPTGGSNTEAFFGQGTRLTVV.

This clone occurred a few times. This chain connects TRBV6-5 to TRBJ2-7; D is undetermined. The germline V and J ends were trimmed by 4 bases and 2 bases, with 3 bases remaining between them. The CDR3 is 11 residues long. Germline CDR1 MNHEY, CDR2 SVGAGI. CDR3 bases: TGTGCCAGCAGTTCCGCCTACGAGCAGTACTTC. Translated, it gives CASSSAYEQYF.

The chain combines TRBV4-2 with TRBJ1-6, with 7 bases lining up with TRBD1. The CDR3 length is 15 residues. V lost 0 bases and J lost 9; bases outside the gene matches: 5. Germline values: CDR1 LGHNA, CDR2 YNFKEQ. The CDR3 DNA reads as TGTGCCAGCAGCCAAGAGTGGGACAGACTTTCACCCCTCCACTTT. Translating gives CASSQEWDRLSPLHF.